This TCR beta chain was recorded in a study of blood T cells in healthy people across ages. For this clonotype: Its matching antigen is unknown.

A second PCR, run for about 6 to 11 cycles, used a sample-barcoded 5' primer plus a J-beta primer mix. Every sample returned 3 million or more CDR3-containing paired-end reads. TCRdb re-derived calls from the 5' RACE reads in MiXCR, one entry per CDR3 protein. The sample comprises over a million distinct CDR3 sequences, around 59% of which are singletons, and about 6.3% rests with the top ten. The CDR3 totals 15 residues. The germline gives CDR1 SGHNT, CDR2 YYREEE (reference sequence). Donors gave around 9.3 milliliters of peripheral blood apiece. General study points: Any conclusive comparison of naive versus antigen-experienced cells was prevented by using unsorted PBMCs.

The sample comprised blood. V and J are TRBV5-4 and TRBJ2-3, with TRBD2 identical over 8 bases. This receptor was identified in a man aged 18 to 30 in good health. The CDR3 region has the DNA TGTGCAACCCAAGGCGGGGGGCTCAACGCAGATACGCAGTATTTT. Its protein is CATQGGGLNADTQYF.